The present TCR beta chain was sequenced within a study of T cell responses to AZD1222 COVID-19 vaccine. General study results and limits: Baseline antibody screening turned up just six or seven seropositive AZD1222 recipients. Regions 160-218 and 743-854 held dominance among vaccine-associated CD4 TCRs, which spanned spike.

Trimming left V 4 bases short and J 3 bases short, with 8 bases between. This CDR3 has 13 residues. Per germline, CDR1 SGHNT and CDR2 YYREEE (reference sequence). Worth noting for this clone: The antigen remains unidentified.

The protocol was immunoSEQ multiplex PCR, while the TCRdb copy is restricted to in-frame clones and leaves out a portion. The sample has 150,000 to 200,000 clones, 92% seen once. The chain joins TRBV5-4 to TRBJ1-5; no clear D gene. The source of this sequence is an adult who received the AZD1222 COVID-19 vaccine. This material consisted of peripheral blood, taken 28 days after the second AZD1222 dose. CDR3 nucleotide sequence: TGTGCCAGCAGCACCGATTACAATCAGCCCCAGCATTTT. Protein product: CASSTDYNQPQHF. The whole variable domain, remainder taken from reference TRBV5-4 and TRBJ1-5, is ETGVTQSPTHLIKTRGQQVTLRCSSQSGHNTVSWYQQALGQGPQFIFQYYREEENGRGNFPPRFSGLQFPNYSSELNVNALELDDSALYLCASSTDYNQPQHFGDGTRLSIL.